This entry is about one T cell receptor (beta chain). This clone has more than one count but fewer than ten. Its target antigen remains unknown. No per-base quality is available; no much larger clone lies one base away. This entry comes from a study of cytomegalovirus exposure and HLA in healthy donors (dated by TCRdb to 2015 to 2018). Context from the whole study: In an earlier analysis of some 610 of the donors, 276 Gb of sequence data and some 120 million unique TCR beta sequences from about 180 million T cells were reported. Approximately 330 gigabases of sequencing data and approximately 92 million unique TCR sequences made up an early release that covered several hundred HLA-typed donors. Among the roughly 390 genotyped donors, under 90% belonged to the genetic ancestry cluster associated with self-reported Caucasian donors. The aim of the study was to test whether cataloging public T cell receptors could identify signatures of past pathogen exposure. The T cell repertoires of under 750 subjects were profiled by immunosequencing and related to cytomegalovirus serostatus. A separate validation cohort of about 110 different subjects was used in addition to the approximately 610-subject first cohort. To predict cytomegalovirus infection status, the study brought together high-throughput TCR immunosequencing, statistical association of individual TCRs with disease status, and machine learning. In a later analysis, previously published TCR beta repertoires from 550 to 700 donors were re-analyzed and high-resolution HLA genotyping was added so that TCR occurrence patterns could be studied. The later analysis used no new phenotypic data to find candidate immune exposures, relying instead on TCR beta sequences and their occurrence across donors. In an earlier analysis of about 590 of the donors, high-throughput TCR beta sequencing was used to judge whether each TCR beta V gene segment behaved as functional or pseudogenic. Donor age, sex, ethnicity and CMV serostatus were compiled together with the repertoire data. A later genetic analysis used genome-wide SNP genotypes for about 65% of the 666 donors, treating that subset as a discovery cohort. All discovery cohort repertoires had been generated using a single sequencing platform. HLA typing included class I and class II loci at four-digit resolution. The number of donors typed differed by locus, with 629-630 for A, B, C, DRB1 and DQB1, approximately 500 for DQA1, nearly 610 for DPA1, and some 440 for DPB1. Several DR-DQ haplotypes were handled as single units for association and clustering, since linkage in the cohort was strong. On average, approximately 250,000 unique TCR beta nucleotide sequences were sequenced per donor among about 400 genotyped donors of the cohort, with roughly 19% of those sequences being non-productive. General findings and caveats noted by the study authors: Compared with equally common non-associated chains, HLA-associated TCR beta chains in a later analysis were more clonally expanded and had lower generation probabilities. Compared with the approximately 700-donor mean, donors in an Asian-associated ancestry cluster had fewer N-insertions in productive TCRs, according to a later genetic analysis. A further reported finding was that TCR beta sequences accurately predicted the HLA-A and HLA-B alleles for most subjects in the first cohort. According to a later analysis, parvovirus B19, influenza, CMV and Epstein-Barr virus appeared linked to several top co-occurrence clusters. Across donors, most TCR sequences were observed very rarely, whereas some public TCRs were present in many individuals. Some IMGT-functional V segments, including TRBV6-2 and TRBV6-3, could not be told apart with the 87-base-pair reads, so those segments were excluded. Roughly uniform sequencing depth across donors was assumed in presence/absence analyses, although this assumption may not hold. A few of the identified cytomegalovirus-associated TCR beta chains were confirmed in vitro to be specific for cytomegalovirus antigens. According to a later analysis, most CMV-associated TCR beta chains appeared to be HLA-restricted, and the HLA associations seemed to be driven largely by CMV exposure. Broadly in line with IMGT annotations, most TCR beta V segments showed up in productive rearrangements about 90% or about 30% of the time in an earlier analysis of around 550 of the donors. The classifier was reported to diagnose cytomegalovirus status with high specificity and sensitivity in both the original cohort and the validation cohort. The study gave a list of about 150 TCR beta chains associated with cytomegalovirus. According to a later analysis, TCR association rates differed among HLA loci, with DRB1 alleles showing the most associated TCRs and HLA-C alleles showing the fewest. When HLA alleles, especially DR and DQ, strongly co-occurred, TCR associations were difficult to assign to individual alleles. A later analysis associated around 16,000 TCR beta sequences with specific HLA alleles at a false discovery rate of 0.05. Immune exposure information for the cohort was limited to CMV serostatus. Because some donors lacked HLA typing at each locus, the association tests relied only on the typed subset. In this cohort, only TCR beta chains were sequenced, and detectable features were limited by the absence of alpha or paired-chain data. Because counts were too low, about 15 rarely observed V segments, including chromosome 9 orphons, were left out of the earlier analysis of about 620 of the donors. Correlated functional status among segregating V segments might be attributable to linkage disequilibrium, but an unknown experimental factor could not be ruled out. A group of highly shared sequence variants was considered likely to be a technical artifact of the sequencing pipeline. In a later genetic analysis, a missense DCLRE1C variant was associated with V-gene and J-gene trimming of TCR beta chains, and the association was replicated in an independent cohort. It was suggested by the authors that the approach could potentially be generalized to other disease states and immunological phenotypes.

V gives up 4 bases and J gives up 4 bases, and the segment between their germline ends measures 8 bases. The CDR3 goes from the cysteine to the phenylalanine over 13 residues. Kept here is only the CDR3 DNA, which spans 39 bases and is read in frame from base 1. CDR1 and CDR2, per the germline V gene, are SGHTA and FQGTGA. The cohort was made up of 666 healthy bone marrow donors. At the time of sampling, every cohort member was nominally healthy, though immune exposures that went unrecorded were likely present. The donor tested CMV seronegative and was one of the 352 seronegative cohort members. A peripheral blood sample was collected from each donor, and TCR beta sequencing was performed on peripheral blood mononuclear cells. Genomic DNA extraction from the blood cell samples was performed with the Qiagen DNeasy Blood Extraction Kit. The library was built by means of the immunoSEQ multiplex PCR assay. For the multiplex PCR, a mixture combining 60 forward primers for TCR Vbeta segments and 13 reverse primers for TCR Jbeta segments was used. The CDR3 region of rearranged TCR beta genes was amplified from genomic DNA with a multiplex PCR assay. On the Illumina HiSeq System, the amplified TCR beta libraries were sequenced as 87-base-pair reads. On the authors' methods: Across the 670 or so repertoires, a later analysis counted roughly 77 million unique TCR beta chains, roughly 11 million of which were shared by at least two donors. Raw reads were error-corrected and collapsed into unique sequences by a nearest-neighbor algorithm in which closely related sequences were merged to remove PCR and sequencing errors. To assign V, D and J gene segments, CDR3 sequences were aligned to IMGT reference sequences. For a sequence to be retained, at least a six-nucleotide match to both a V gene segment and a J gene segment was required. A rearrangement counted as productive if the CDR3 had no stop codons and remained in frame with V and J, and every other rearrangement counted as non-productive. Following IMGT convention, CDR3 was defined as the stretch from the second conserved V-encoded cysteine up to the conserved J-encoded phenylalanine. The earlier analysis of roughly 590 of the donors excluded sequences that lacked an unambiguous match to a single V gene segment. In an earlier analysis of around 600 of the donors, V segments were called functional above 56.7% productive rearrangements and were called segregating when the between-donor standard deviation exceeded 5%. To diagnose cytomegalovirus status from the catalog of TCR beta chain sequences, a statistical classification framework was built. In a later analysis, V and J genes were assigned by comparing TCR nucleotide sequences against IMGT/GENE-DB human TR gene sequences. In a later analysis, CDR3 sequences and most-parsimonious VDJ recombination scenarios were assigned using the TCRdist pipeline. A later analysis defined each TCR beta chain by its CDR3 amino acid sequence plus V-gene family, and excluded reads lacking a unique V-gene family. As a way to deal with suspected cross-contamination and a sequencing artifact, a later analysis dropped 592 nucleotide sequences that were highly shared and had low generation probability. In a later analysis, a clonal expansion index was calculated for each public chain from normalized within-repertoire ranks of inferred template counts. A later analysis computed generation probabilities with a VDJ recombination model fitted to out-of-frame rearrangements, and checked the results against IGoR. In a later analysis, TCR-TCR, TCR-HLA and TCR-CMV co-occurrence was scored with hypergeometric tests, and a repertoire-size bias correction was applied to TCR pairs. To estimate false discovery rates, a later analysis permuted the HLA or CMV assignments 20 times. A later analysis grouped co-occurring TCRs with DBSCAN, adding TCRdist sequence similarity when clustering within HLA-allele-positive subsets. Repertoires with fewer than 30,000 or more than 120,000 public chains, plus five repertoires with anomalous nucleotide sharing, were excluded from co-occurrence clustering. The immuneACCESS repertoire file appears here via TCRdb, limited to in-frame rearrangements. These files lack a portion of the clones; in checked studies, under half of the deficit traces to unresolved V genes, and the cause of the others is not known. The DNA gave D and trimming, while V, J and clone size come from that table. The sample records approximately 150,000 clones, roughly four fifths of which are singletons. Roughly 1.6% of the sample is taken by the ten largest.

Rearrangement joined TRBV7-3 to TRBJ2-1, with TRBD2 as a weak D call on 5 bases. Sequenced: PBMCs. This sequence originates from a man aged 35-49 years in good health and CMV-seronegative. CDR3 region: CASSWRRYNEQFF. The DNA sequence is TGTGCCAGCAGCTGGCGGAGGTACAATGAGCAGTTCTTC.